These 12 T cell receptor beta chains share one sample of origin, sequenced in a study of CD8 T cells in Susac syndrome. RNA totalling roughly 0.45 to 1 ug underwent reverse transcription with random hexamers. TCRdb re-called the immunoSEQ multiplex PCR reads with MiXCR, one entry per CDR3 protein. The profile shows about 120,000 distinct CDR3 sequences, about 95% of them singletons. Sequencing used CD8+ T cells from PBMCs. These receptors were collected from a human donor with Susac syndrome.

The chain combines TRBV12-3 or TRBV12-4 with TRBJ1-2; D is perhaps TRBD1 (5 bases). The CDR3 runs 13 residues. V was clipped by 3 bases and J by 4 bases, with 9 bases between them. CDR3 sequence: CASSFTGPYGYTF. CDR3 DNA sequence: TGTGCCAGCAGTTTCACGGGACCCTATGGCTACACCTTC.

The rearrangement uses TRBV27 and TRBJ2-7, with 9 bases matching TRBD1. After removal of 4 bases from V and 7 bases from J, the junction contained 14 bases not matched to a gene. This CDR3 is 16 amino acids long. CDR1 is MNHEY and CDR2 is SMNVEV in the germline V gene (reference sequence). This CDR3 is CASSSGPGQGVLEQYF. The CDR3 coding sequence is TGTGCCAGCAGTTCTGGCCCGGGACAGGGAGTTTTGGAGCAGTACTTC.

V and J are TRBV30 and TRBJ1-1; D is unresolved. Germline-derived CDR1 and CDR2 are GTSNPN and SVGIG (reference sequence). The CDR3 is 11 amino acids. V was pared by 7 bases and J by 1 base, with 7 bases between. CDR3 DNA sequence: TGTGCCTACTCCAAGAACACTGAAGCTTTCTTT. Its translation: CAYSKNTEAFF.

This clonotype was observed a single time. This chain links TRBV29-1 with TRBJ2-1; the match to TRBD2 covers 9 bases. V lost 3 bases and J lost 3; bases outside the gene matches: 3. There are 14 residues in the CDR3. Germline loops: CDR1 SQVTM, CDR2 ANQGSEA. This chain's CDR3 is CSVEVAGDYNEQFF. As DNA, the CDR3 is TGCAGCGTTGAGGTAGCGGGGGACTACAATGAGCAGTTCTTC.

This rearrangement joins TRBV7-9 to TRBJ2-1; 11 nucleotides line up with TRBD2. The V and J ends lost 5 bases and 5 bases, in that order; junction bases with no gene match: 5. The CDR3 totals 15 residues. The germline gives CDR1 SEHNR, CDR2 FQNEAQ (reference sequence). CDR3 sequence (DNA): TGTGCCAGCAGCCGGTTAGCGGGGGGGAACAATGAGCAGTTCTTC. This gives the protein CASSRLAGGNNEQFF. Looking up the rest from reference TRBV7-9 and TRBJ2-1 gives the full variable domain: DTGVSQNPRHKITKRGQNVTFRCDPISEHNRLYWYRQTLGQGPEFLTYFQNEAQLEKSRLLSDRFSAERPKGSFSTLEIQRTEQGDSAMYLCASSRLAGGNNEQFFGPGTRLTVL.

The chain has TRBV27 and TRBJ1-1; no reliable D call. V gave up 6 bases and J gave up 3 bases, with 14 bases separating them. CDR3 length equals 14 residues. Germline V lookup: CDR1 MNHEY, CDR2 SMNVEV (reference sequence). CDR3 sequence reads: CASRLQKADTEAFF. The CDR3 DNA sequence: TGTGCCAGCAGGCTGCAGAAGGCGGACACTGAAGCTTTCTTT.

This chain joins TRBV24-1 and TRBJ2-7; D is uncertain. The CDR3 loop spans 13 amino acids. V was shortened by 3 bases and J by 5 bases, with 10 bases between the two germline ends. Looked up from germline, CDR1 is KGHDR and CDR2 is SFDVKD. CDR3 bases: TGTGCCACCAGTGATCCCCTAACCGACGAGCAGTACTTC. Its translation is CATSDPLTDEQYF.

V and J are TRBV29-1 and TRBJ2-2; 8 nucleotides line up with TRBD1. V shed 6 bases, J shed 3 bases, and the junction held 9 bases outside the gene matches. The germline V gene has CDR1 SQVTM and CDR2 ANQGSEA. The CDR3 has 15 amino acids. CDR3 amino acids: CSVSPATGDTGELFF. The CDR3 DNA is TGCAGCGTATCGCCGGCGACAGGGGACACCGGGGAGCTGTTTTTT.

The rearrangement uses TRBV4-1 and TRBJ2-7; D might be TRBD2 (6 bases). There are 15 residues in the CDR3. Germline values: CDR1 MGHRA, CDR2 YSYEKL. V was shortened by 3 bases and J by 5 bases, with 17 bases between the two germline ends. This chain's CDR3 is CASSHRGGTPNEQYF. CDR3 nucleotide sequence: TGCGCCAGCAGCCATCGCGGAGGGACCCCGAACGAGCAGTACTTC.

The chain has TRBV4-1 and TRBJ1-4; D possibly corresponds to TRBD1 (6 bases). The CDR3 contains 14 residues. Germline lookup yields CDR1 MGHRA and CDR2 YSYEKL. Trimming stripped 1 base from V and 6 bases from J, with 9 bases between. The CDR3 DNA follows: TGCGCCAGCAGCCAAGCAGGGGCATATGAAAAACTGTTTTTT. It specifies CASSQAGAYEKLFF.

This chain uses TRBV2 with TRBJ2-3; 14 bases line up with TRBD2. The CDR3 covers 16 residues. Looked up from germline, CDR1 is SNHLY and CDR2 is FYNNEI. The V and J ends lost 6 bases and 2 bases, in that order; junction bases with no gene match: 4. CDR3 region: CASSGTSGGLTDTQYF. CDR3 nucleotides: TGTGCCAGCAGCGGGACTAGCGGGGGCCTCACAGATACGCAGTATTTT.

As DNA, the CDR3 is TGTGCCAGCACGGGTAAGATGAACACTGAAGCTTTCTTT. It is translated as CASTGKMNTEAFF. The rearrangement links TRBV6-2 or TRBV6-3 to TRBJ1-1; D is uncertain. The CDR3 has 13 residues. Trimming pared 7 bases from V and 0 bases from J, leaving 9 bases between. Looked up from germline, CDR1 is MNHEY and CDR2 is SVGEGT.